The clone carrying this TCR beta chain occurred a few times. This specimen comes from a study of T-cell memory formation after mild COVID-19. Overall study context: Most TCR clusters belonged to a single donor.

TCRdb ran MiXCR on the 5' RACE reads and lists one entry per CDR3 protein. The data contain more than 150,000 distinct CDR3 sequences, roughly 18% of them singletons. The CDR3 is 12 residues long. CDR1 is DFQATT, CDR2 SNEGSKA, per germline (reference sequence). V shed 7 bases and J shed 2 bases, with 10 bases lying between them. This chain connects TRBV20-1 to TRBJ2-3; D gene uncertain. Sequencing was carried out using PBMCs or a T cell subset sorted from them (not recorded which). This sequence originates from a young man who had mild COVID-19 (a few samples of this study predate the infection). Cell type and time point are not known. The CDR3 here is CSGARNTDTQYF. CDR3 coding DNA: TGCAGTGGGGCCCGGAACACAGATACGCAGTATTTT.